One sample yielded the 24 T cell receptor beta chains listed below, sequenced in a study of early stage breast cancer tumors. The data were produced by immunoSEQ multiplex PCR, yet TCRdb's version contains in-frame clones alone and is incomplete. Of more than 65,000 clones listed, over 80% were seen once; the top ten hold approximately 4.8%. What was sequenced was blood. The source is a person between 35 and 49 years old with breast cancer.

This chain connects TRBV7-8 to TRBJ2-3; D is uncertain. CDR1 is SGHVS and CDR2 is FQNEAQ in the germline V gene. Trimming took 9 bases from V and 6 from J, leaving 13 bases between them. This CDR3 has 12 amino acids. The CDR3 here is CASKNPEDTQYF. In DNA form, the CDR3 reads TGTGCCAGTAAAAATCCGGAGGATACGCAGTATTTT.

This clone has only one observation. The chain combines TRBV7-3 with TRBJ2-6; TRBD1 might be the D (6 bases). The V gene lost 4 bases and the J gene lost 0 bases, with 22 bases spanning the gap. The CDR3 runs to 20 residues. Germline loops: CDR1 SGHTA, CDR2 FQGTGA. CDR3 in amino acids: CASSSPDTWTEYSGANVLTF. The CDR3 coding sequence is TGTGCCAGCAGCTCGCCGGACACATGGACAGAATACTCTGGGGCCAACGTCCTGACTTTC. Complete variable domain (other parts from reference TRBV7-3 and TRBJ2-6): GAGVSQTPSNKVTEKGKYVELRCDPISGHTALYWYRQSLGQGPEFLIYFQGTGAADDSGLPNDRFFAVRPEGSVSTLKIQRTERGDSAVYLCASSSPDTWTEYSGANVLTFGAGSRLTVL.

V is TRBV18 and J is TRBJ2-5; 8 positions agree with TRBD1. CDR1 is KGHSH and CDR2 is LQKENI in the germline V gene. There are 14 residues in the CDR3. V trimming: 4 bases; J trimming: 1 base; junction bases outside the gene matches: 2. The DNA for the CDR3 is TGTGCCAGCTCACTTGGGACAGGCCAAGAGACCCAGTACTTC. It yields the protein CASSLGTGQETQYF. Full variable domain (remainder filled in from reference TRBV18 and TRBJ2-5): NAGVMQNPRHLVRRRGQEARLRCSPMKGHSHVYWYRQLPEEGLKFMVYLQKENIIDESGMPKERFSAEFPKEGPSILRIQQVVRGDSAAYFCASSLGTGQETQYFGPGTRLLVL.

This chain joins TRBV14 and TRBJ2-3; TRBD1 is a possible D gene (6 bases). The CDR3 length is 15 residues. Trimming removed 8 bases at V and 5 bases at J, with 20 bases between. The V gene's germline CDR1 is SGHDN and CDR2 FVKESK. The CDR3 sequence is CASQAGDNWKDTQYF. CDR3 nucleotide sequence: TGTGCCAGCCAGGCCGGGGACAACTGGAAAGATACGCAGTATTTT.

In this sample, this clone turned up once. The chain employs TRBV9 and TRBJ2-1; possibly TRBD2 for D (5 bases). This CDR3 has 14 residues. Germline values: CDR1 SGDLS, CDR2 YYNGEE. V was clipped by 0 bases and J by 3 bases, with 7 bases between them. The CDR3 nucleotides are TGTGCCAGCAGCGTAGCTACTAGCTACAATGAGCAGTTCTTC. Its protein is CASSVATSYNEQFF. Complete variable domain (other parts from reference TRBV9 and TRBJ2-1): DSGVTQTPKHLITATGQRVTLRCSPRSGDLSVYWYQQSLDQGLQFLIQYYNGEERAKGNILERFSAQQFPDLHSELNLSSLELGDSALYFCASSVATSYNEQFFGPGTRLTVL.

The chain employs TRBV28 and TRBJ2-4; TRBD1 agrees at 12 bases. This CDR3 comprises 14 residues. Germline V gives CDR1 MDHEN, CDR2 SYDVKM. V shed 6 bases and J 5 bases; nucleotides not matched to a gene: 2. CDR3 coding DNA: TGTGCCAGCAGCAGGGACAGGGGGCAAAACATTCAGTACTTC. Its translation: CASSRDRGQNIQYF.

V usage is TRBV7-8 and J usage is TRBJ1-1, with a weak D call TRBD1 (5 bases). Germline loops: CDR1 SGHVS, CDR2 FQNEAQ. V was cut by 0 bases and J by 4 bases, with 12 bases left in between. The CDR3 length is 15 residues. The CDR3 nucleotides are TGTGCCAGCAGCTTAGCGGGACTAAGGAGCACTGAAGCTTTCTTT. This encodes CASSLAGLRSTEAFF.

The chain joins TRBV30 to TRBJ1-1; 8 bases fit TRBD1. The CDR3 runs to 13 residues. Per the germline V gene, CDR1 is GTSNPN and CDR2 is SVGIG (reference sequence). J gave up 5 bases and V 3 bases, and 5 bases lay outside the gene matches. This chain's CDR3 is CAWRWTGQTEAFF. CDR3 bases: TGTGCCTGGAGGTGGACAGGGCAAACTGAAGCTTTCTTT.

The rearrangement joins TRBV11-2 to TRBJ2-5; D uncertain. The V end was cut by 1 base, the J end by 2 bases, with 11 bases between. CDR1 and CDR2 (germline): SGHAT, FQNNGV. The CDR3 extends over 15 amino acids. CDR3 sequence (DNA): TGTGCCAGCAGCTTAGGTCTGCGAGAGCAAGAGACCCAGTACTTC. This translates into CASSLGLREQETQYF.

The CDR3 DNA reads as TGTGCCTGGAGTGGGACTAGCGGGAGCACAGATACGCAGTATTTT. Protein sequence: CAWSGTSGSTDTQYF. The gene calls are TRBV30 and TRBJ2-3, with 11 nucleotides matching TRBD2. Trimming at V came to 1 base and at J to 0 bases, leaving 0 bases not matched to a gene. Germline CDR1 and CDR2: GTSNPN and SVGIG (reference sequence). The CDR3 contains 15 residues.

The V gene is TRBV28, the J gene TRBJ2-7, with D perhaps being TRBD1 or TRBD2 (5 bases each). The CDR3 is 15 residues long. Trimming left V 1 base short and J 5 bases short, with 15 bases between. Germline CDR1 MDHEN, CDR2 SYDVKM. The CDR3 DNA is TGTGCCAGCAGTTTATATTTAGGGACGAGCGACGAGCAGTACTTC. Its translation: CASSLYLGTSDEQYF.

This clone was found once. This chain joins TRBV28 and TRBJ1-1; D unclear. Trimming removed 2 bases at V and 3 bases at J, with 10 bases between. The CDR3 has 14 residues. Germline V lookup: CDR1 MDHEN, CDR2 SYDVKM. The CDR3 sequence is CASSLVQRHTEAFF. The CDR3 nucleotides are TGTGCCAGCAGTTTAGTACAGCGTCACACTGAAGCTTTCTTT.

The rearrangement joins TRBV11-2 to TRBJ1-2, with a possible D match to TRBD1 (6 bases). The CDR3 is 14 amino acids. Germline CDR1 reads SGHAT; CDR2 reads FQNNGV. Trimming took off 4 bases at V and 7 bases at J, with 16 bases between the two ends. This chain's CDR3 is CASSSPLGAAGYTF. The DNA of the CDR3 is TGTGCCAGCAGCTCACCGTTGGGGGCCGCTGGCTACACCTTC.

The V call is TRBV29-1, the J call TRBJ2-3; D could derive from TRBD1 or TRBD2 (5 bases each). The CDR3 sequence is 13 residues long. Trimming pared 4 bases from V and 9 bases from J, leaving 17 bases between. CDR1 is SQVTM, CDR2 ANQGSEA, per germline. CDR3 DNA: TGCAGCGTTGTGGACAAGGGAGAGAGAACGCAGTATTTT. Its translation: CSVVDKGERTQYF.

The chain has TRBV6-1 and TRBJ2-1; D might be TRBD2 (5 bases). The V end lost 7 bases, the J end lost 9 bases, and 19 bases lay between the germline ends. This CDR3 is built from 14 residues. Germline values: CDR1 MNHNS, CDR2 SASEGT. CDR3 nucleotide sequence: TGTGCCAGCAAAAGCGGACTTCTCCTATTTGAGCAGTTCTTC. Its translation is CASKSGLLLFEQFF.

V gene TRBV14 combines with J gene TRBJ1-1, with D tentatively TRBD1 (5 bases). The CDR3 spans 12 residues. Germline loops: CDR1 SGHDN, CDR2 FVKESK. V gave up 3 bases and J gave up 5 bases, with 7 bases separating them. The DNA for the CDR3 is TGTGCCAGCAGCCAGGGGGGGACTGAAGCTTTCTTT. Its protein product is CASSQGGTEAFF.

The rearrangement links TRBV9 to TRBJ1-2, with D possibly being TRBD1 (6 bases). The germline V gene has CDR1 SGDLS and CDR2 YYNGEE. The V gene lost 3 bases and the J gene lost 4 bases, with 7 bases spanning the gap. This CDR3 has 12 residues. The CDR3 here is CASSATGYGYTF. The CDR3 nucleotides are TGTGCCAGCAGCGCGACAGGCTATGGCTACACCTTC.

The chain employs TRBV7-8 and TRBJ2-2; possibly TRBD1 or TRBD2 for D (5 bases each). The CDR3 is 15 amino acids. The germline V gene has CDR1 SGHVS and CDR2 FQNEAQ. V lost 3 bases, J lost 7 bases, and 15 bases lay in between. The CDR3 DNA follows: TGTGCCAGCAGCTTGAAAATTGAGGGGTACGGGGAGCTGTTTTTT. It translates to CASSLKIEGYGELFF.

In DNA form, the CDR3 reads TGTGCCAGCAGCGTAGGGACTAGCGGGGGGAACACCGGGGAGCTGTTTTTT. This gives the protein CASSVGTSGGNTGELFF. The J gene is TRBJ2-2, the V gene TRBV9, with 13 bases lining up with TRBD2. The J segment lost 1 base and the V segment lost 0 bases, leaving 0 bases of the junction unmatched. CDR1 and CDR2 (germline): SGDLS, YYNGEE. The CDR3 length is 17 residues.

Concerning this clone: This same CDR3 is encoded by further DNA sequences in the sample. The CDR3 nucleotides are TGCAGTGGCCTAGCAAGCCTCTACAATGAGCAGTTCTTC. This encodes CSGLASLYNEQFF. This sequence joins TRBV29-1 and TRBJ2-1, with D tentatively TRBD2 (5 bases). CDR1 and CDR2 from the germline V gene are SQVTM and ANQGSEA. The CDR3 is made up of 13 amino acids.

This chain joins TRBV28 and TRBJ1-1; no firm D call. The CDR3 runs 14 residues. Between the trimmed V and J ends, which lost 4 bases and 7 bases, there was a span of 16 bases. CDR1 is MDHEN and CDR2 is SYDVKM in the germline V gene. As DNA, the CDR3 is TGTGCCAGCAGTTCTCGAAATGGGTTTGGTGAAGCTTTCTTT. Protein sequence: CASSSRNGFGEAFF.

This chain connects TRBV5-4 to TRBJ2-5; 9 nucleotides match TRBD1. V trimming: 2 bases; J trimming: 4 bases; junction bases outside the gene matches: 6. The length of the CDR3 is 15 residues. CDR1 SGHNT and CDR2 YYREEE come from the germline V gene (reference sequence). The CDR3 loop reads CASSFPTGGGETQYF. The DNA for the CDR3 is TGTGCCAGCAGCTTTCCGACAGGGGGAGGAGAGACCCAGTACTTC. The whole variable domain, filled in from reference TRBV5-4 and TRBJ2-5, reads ETGVTQSPTHLIKTRGQQVTLRCSSQSGHNTVSWYQQALGQGPQFIFQYYREEENGRGNFPPRFSGLQFPNYSSELNVNALELDDSALYLCASSFPTGGGETQYFGPGTRLLVL.

V gene TRBV11-2 combines with J gene TRBJ1-4; 9 nucleotides line up with TRBD1. The CDR3 covers 15 residues. V dropped 1 base and J dropped 8; count of bases not matched to a gene: 5. Germline CDR1 SGHAT, CDR2 FQNNGV. CDR3 protein: CASSLGDRDFEKLFF. In DNA, the CDR3 is TGTGCCAGCAGCTTAGGGGACAGGGACTTCGAAAAACTGTTTTTT. Using reference TRBV11-2 and TRBJ1-4 for the parts outside the CDR3, the full variable domain is EAGVAQSPRYKIIEKRQSVAFWCNPISGHATLYWYQQILGQGPKLLIQFQNNGVVDDSQLPKDRFSAERLKGVDSTLKIQPAKLEDSAVYLCASSLGDRDFEKLFFGSGTQLSVL.

CDR3 region: CASSENRGGGELFF. CDR3 DNA: TGTGCCAGCTCGGAAAACAGGGGCGGAGGGGAGCTGTTTTTT. The chain links TRBV18 to TRBJ2-2, with 7 bases identical to TRBD1. This CDR3 spans 14 amino acids. After removal of 6 bases from V and 8 bases from J, the junction contained 9 bases not matched to a gene. The germline CDR1 and CDR2 sequences are KGHSH and LQKENI.